One sample yielded the 29 T cell receptor beta chains listed below, sequenced in a study of blood T cell repertoires in COVID-19. Sequenced by immunoSEQ multiplex PCR; TCRdb stores in-frame clones only, minus some. The sample has fewer than 700,000 clones; around 90% are singletons. The sequenced sample consisted of peripheral blood. The receptors originated from a woman in her 50s with COVID-19, enrolled during active disease.

This clone appeared a few times. This chain connects TRBV30 to TRBJ1-1, with D uncertain. Trimming pared 2 bases from V and 4 bases from J, leaving 11 bases between. Germline lookup yields CDR1 GTSNPN and CDR2 SVGIG (reference sequence). The CDR3 consists of 13 residues. The CDR3 DNA reads as TGTGCCTGGAGTCGGGAAGTGGCCACTGAAGCTTTCTTT. Amino acid sequence: CAWSREVATEAFF.

The chain carries TRBV3-1 (or the pseudogene TRBV3-2) and TRBJ1-1; TRBD1 matches 8 bases. Germline CDR1 LGHDT, CDR2 YNNKEL (reference sequence). The CDR3 has 13 residues. V lost 7 bases, J lost 5 bases, and 6 bases stayed unmatched. The CDR3 spells CASTLGQGTEAFF. CDR3 DNA: TGTGCCAGCACCCTCGGACAGGGTACTGAAGCTTTCTTT.

This chain joins TRBV14 and TRBJ2-2; 9 bases align to TRBD2. CDR1 is SGHDN and CDR2 is FVKESK in the germline V gene. The CDR3 spans 18 residues. V dropped 0 bases and J dropped 0; count of bases not matched to a gene: 5. The CDR3 spells CASSQDRLAGTNTGELFF. In DNA form, the CDR3 reads TGTGCCAGCAGCCAAGATCGGCTAGCGGGGACGAACACCGGGGAGCTGTTTTTT.

The J gene is TRBJ2-1, the V gene TRBV18, with 9 bases lining up with TRBD2. The germline gives CDR1 KGHSH, CDR2 LQKENI. This CDR3 has 17 residues. After removal of 5 bases from V and 6 bases from J, the junction contained 14 bases not matched to a gene. This chain's CDR3 is CASSSPTPLAGPNEQFF. For the CDR3, the DNA is TGTGCCAGCTCATCCCCCACCCCCCTAGCGGGGCCCAATGAGCAGTTCTTC.

The chain carries TRBV2 and TRBJ2-3, with 7 nucleotides matching TRBD2. With V trimmed by 1 base and J by 0 bases, 4 bases remained unmatched. The CDR3 has 16 residues. Per the germline V gene, CDR1 is SNHLY and CDR2 is FYNNEI. CDR3 nucleotide sequence: TGTGCCAGCAGTGAAGGGGCGGGAGCTAGCACAGATACGCAGTATTTT. Translating gives CASSEGAGASTDTQYF. The full variable domain, in which reference TRBV2 and TRBJ2-3 provide the parts outside the CDR3, is EPEVTQTPSHQVTQMGQEVILRCVPISNHLYFYWYRQILGQKVEFLVSFYNNEISEKSEIFDDQFSVERPDGSNFTLKIRSTKLEDSAMYFCASSEGAGASTDTQYFGPGTRLTVL.

This chain joins TRBV10-2 and TRBJ2-1; 10 bases match TRBD2. The ends lost 4 bases at V and 5 bases at J; junction bases unmatched: 2. The germline CDR1 and CDR2 sequences are WSHSY and SAAADI. This CDR3 comprises 14 residues. The CDR3 nucleotides read TGCGCCAGCAGTGGAGCGGGGGGGCACAATGAGCAGTTCTTC. This gives the protein CASSGAGGHNEQFF.

This chain joins TRBV10-3 and TRBJ1-6; 8 nucleotides agree with TRBD1. The CDR3 totals 15 residues. V was pared by 4 bases and J by 10 bases, with 9 bases of the junction left unmatched. Germline values: CDR1 ENHRY, CDR2 SYGVKD. Here the CDR3 DNA reads TGTGCCATCAGTGGGGGGGACAGGCAGGGATCACCCCTCCACTTT. It translates to CAISGGDRQGSPLHF.

This rearrangement joins TRBV7-9 to TRBJ2-7; no firm D call. Germline lookup yields CDR1 SEHNR and CDR2 FQNEAQ (reference sequence). The CDR3 totals 12 residues. Trimming shortened V by 4 bases and J by 9 bases, and 13 bases separated the two germline ends. The CDR3 loop is CASSSPQSAQYF. The CDR3 DNA reads TGTGCCAGCAGCTCCCCCCAAAGCGCGCAGTACTTC. The variable domain in full, with the rest retrieved from reference TRBV7-9 and TRBJ2-7, is DTGVSQNPRHKITKRGQNVTFRCDPISEHNRLYWYRQTLGQGPEFLTYFQNEAQLEKSRLLSDRFSAERPKGSFSTLEIQRTEQGDSAMYLCASSSPQSAQYFGPGTRLTVT.

This clone has just a few counts. V gene TRBV7-2 combines with J gene TRBJ2-3; 9 nucleotides agree with TRBD2. Germline loops: CDR1 SGHTA, CDR2 FQGNSA. J gave up 4 bases and V 4 bases, and 9 bases lay outside the gene matches. The CDR3 loop spans 16 amino acids. The CDR3 DNA reads as TGTGCCAGCAGCTCCTTAGGCGGGGGGGCGGCAGATACGCAGTATTTT. This codes for CASSSLGGGAADTQYF.

The CDR3 here is CASSGGGSSYEQYF. The CDR3 DNA follows: TGTGCCAGCAGCGGAGGGGGAAGCTCCTACGAGCAGTACTTC. This chain uses TRBV9 with TRBJ2-7; a possible D gene is TRBD1 (6 bases). Germline CDR1 and CDR2: SGDLS and YYNGEE. CDR3 length: 14 amino acids. V lost 3 bases and J 0 bases, leaving 10 bases between the germline ends.

The chain is built from TRBV15 and TRBJ1-2; the D gene is possibly TRBD1 (5 bases). Trimming removed 0 bases from V and 4 bases from J, with 9 bases in between. In germline, CDR1 is LNHNV, CDR2 YYDKDF (reference sequence). This CDR3 region has 14 residues. The CDR3 nucleotides are TGTGCCACCAGCAGAGAGCAGGGAATCTATGGCTACACCTTC. Residues: CATSREQGIYGYTF. The full variable domain, with the rest looked up from reference TRBV15 and TRBJ1-2, is DAMVIQNPRYQVTQFGKPVTLSCSQTLNHNVMYWYQQKSSQAPKLLFHYYDKDFNNEADTPDNFQSRRPNTSFCFLDIRSPGLGDTAMYLCATSREQGIYGYTFGSGTRLTVV.

The table lists this clone with a count of one. The chain carries TRBV12-5 and TRBJ1-3; possibly TRBD1 for D (6 bases). The germline V gene has CDR1 LGHNT and CDR2 FRNRAP. This CDR3 is built from 14 residues. The V end was cut by 9 bases, the J end by 2 bases, with 14 bases between. The CDR3 loop is CASSAGATGNTIYF. CDR3 bases: TGTGCTAGCTCCGCAGGGGCGACTGGAAACACCATATATTTT.

V usage is TRBV18 and J usage is TRBJ1-2; no firm D call. CDR1 is KGHSH and CDR2 is LQKENI in the germline V gene. The CDR3 consists of 14 residues. Trimming left V 4 bases short and J 2 bases short, with 11 bases between. CDR3 bases: TGTGCCAGCTCACGAGTGCGGGCAAACTATGGCTACACCTTC. This codes for CASSRVRANYGYTF.

The V call is TRBV29-1, the J call TRBJ1-2; 9 bases are shared with TRBD1. CDR1 and CDR2 from the germline V gene are SQVTM and ANQGSEA. The V segment lost 4 bases and the J segment 8 bases; nucleotides outside the gene matches: 5. The CDR3 loop spans 12 amino acids. CDR3 coding DNA: TGCAGCGTTGTACAGGGGGCGAAGGGCTACACCTTC. Protein sequence: CSVVQGAKGYTF. Full variable domain (outside the CDR3, taken from reference TRBV29-1 and TRBJ1-2): SAVISQKPSRDICQRGTSLTIQCQVDSQVTMMFWYRQQPGQSLTLIATANQGSEATYESGFVIDKFPISRPNLTFSTLTVSNMSPEDSSIYLCSVVQGAKGYTFGSGTRLTVV.

V is TRBV3-1 (or the pseudogene TRBV3-2) and J is TRBJ2-7; a possible D gene is TRBD2 (7 bases). CDR3 length equals 15 residues. V lost 3 bases to trimming and J lost 7 bases, with 19 bases between them. Germline V lookup: CDR1 LGHDT, CDR2 YNNKEL (reference sequence). The CDR3 region is CASSQRERGAGEQYF. DNA for the CDR3: TGTGCCAGCAGCCAGAGGGAACGGGGGGCAGGGGAGCAGTACTTC.

This clone was counted only a few times. The genes are TRBV21-1 and TRBJ1-5. TRBV21-1 counts as a pseudogene. The CDR3 is 16 residues long. CDR3 amino acids: CASSPRGEGGNQPQHF. As DNA, the CDR3 is TGTGCCAGCAGCCCCCGCGGGGAAGGGGGCAATCAGCCCCAGCATTTT.

The CDR3 bases are TGTGCCTGGAGTTCAGACTACAGGGATCTCACCTTC. As protein: CAWSSDYRDLTF. The rearrangement uses TRBV30 and TRBJ1-2; weak D call: TRBD1 (6 bases). The germline V gene has CDR1 GTSNPN and CDR2 SVGIG (reference sequence). The V end lost 2 bases, the J end lost 13 bases, and 17 bases lay between the germline ends. This CDR3 spans 12 amino acids. The complete variable domain, with remaining parts taken from reference TRBV30 and TRBJ1-2, reads SQTIHQWPATLVQPVGSPLSLECTVEGTSNPNLYWYRQAAGRGLQLLFYSVGIGQISSEVPQNLSASRPQDRQFILSSKKLLLSDSGFYLCAWSSDYRDLTFGSGTRLTVV.

This rearrangement joins TRBV6-5 to TRBJ2-7; 13 bases match TRBD2. CDR1 and CDR2 from the germline V gene are MNHEY and SVGAGI. The CDR3 is 15 amino acids. The J segment lost 8 bases and the V segment lost 6 bases, leaving 10 bases of the junction unmatched. The DNA of the CDR3 is TGTGCCAGCAGCCCCTCCGGGACTAGCGGGACCCAGCAGTACTTC. Its protein is CASSPSGTSGTQQYF.

The chain couples TRBV3-1 (or the pseudogene TRBV3-2) to TRBJ2-4; tentative D call: TRBD1 (6 bases). Germline CDR1 and CDR2: LGHDT and YNNKEL (reference sequence). Trimming stripped 4 bases from V and 11 bases from J, with 15 bases between. CDR3 length: 13 residues. The CDR3: CASSRNRDFVQYF. CDR3 coding DNA: TGTGCCAGCAGCCGAAACAGGGATTTCGTTCAGTACTTC.

V gene TRBV9 combines with J gene TRBJ1-2; TRBD1 is a possible D gene (5 bases). This CDR3 comprises 14 residues. Germline CDR1 reads SGDLS; CDR2 reads YYNGEE. Trimming removed 4 bases at V and 5 bases at J, with 15 bases between. The CDR3 protein is CASSQALTVYGYTF. CDR3 nucleotides: TGTGCCAGCAGCCAAGCTTTGACAGTGTATGGCTACACCTTC.

The genes are TRBV4-1 and TRBJ1-1; a possible D gene is TRBD1 (5 bases). The CDR3 has 17 residues. Trimming cost V 1 base and J 0 bases, with 15 bases left between them. The germline V gene encodes CDR1 MGHRA and CDR2 YSYEKL. This CDR3 reads CASSQGAVGGMNTEAFF. CDR3 sequence (DNA): TGCGCCAGCAGCCAAGGAGCGGTCGGGGGGATGAACACTGAAGCTTTCTTT.

The V and J genes are TRBV6-2 or TRBV6-3 and TRBJ1-2, with D perhaps matching TRBD1 (6 bases). V was shortened by 2 bases and J by 5 bases, with 15 bases between the two germline ends. Germline assignment: CDR1 MNHEY and CDR2 SVGEGT. The CDR3 extends over 15 amino acids. The CDR3 coding sequence is TGTGCCAGCAGTTACGGGGGCCGGCCCATTTATGGCTACACCTTC. Amino acid sequence: CASSYGGRPIYGYTF.

The chain carries TRBV27 and TRBJ1-2; 8 bases align to TRBD1. J lost 6 bases, V lost 8 bases, and 14 bases had no gene match. The CDR3 consists of 15 residues. Germline CDR1 MNHEY, CDR2 SMNVEV (reference sequence). The CDR3 DNA sequence: TGTGCCAGCTCCCAAGACGGACAGGGTTTAAATGGCTACACCTTC. This translates into CASSQDGQGLNGYTF.

The CDR3 region has the DNA TGTGCCAGCACCCTTTATAGAGATACGCAGTATTTT. Translated: CASTLYRDTQYF. J is TRBJ2-3 and V is TRBV11-2; D unclear. CDR3 length: 12 residues. V was trimmed by 7 bases and J by 5 bases, leaving 10 bases between them. Germline CDR1 and CDR2: SGHAT and FQNNGV.

This chain joins TRBV7-6 and TRBJ2-7; a weak D match, TRBD1 (6 bases). From germline, CDR1 is SGHVS and CDR2 FNYEAQ. V lost 5 bases and J 0 bases, leaving 17 bases between the germline ends. There are 16 residues in the CDR3. The CDR3 bases are TGTGCCAGCAGCCGAAGCGACAGGTCCCTCTCCTACGAGCAGTACTTC. Its protein is CASSRSDRSLSYEQYF. The full variable domain, completed using reference TRBV7-6 and TRBJ2-7, is GAGVSQSPRYKVTKRGQDVALRCDPISGHVSLYWYRQALGQGPEFLTYFNYEAQQDKSGLPNDRFSAERPEGSISTLTIQRTEQRDSAMYRCASSRSDRSLSYEQYFGPGTRLTVT.

V and J are TRBV20-1 and TRBJ1-4; weak D call: TRBD1 (5 bases). Germline CDR1 DFQATT, CDR2 SNEGSKA (reference sequence). This CDR3 is built from 11 residues. V lost 6 bases and J lost 8, with 10 bases in between. The CDR3 DNA follows: TGCAGTGCCCCCAAGGGGGAAAAACTGTTTTTT. This codes for CSAPKGEKLFF.

This CDR3 is CASSLGRGSTDTQYF. The CDR3 nucleotides are TGCGCCAGCAGCTTGGGCAGGGGGAGCACAGATACGCAGTATTTT. This chain uses TRBV5-1 with TRBJ2-3, with 7 bases that match TRBD1. CDR1 SGHRS and CDR2 YFSETQ come from the germline V gene. With 0 bases clipped from V and 0 bases from J, the junction kept 1 base outside the gene matches. The CDR3 loop spans 15 amino acids.

The CDR3: CASSPLGLAGQETQYF. CDR3 coding DNA: TGTGCCAGCAGCCCACTCGGGCTAGCGGGCCAAGAGACCCAGTACTTC. This chain joins TRBV3-1 (or the pseudogene TRBV3-2) and TRBJ2-5; 8 bases match TRBD2. V lost 4 bases, J lost 1 base, and 8 bases stayed unmatched. Germline CDR1 is LGHDT and CDR2 is YNNKEL (reference sequence). This CDR3 spans 16 amino acids.

V and J are TRBV7-3 and TRBJ2-1, with TRBD2 matching 7 bases. From germline, CDR1 is SGHTA and CDR2 FQGTGA. The CDR3 has 14 residues. Germline trimming cut 5 bases from V and 8 bases from J; bases unmatched to any gene: 9. The CDR3 here is CASSPPGLPHEQFF. The CDR3 bases are TGTGCCAGCAGCCCCCCGGGACTACCCCATGAGCAGTTCTTC.